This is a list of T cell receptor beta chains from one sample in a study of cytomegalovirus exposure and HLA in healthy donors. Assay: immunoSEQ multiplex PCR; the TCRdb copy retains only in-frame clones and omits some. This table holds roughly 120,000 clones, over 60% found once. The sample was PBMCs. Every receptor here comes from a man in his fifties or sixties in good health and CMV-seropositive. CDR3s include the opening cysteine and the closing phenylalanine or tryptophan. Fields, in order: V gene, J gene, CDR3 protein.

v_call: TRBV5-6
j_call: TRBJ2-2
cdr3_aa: CASSFTSGGYTGELFF

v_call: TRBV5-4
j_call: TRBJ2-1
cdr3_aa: CASSPSGGGYNEQFF

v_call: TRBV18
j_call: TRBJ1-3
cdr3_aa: CASSLTDPSSGNTIYF

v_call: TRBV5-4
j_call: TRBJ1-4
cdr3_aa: CASSPKGGADEKLFF

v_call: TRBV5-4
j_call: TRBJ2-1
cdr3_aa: CASRAGGQTYNEQFF

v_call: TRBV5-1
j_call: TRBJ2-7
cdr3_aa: CASSFSRDRGDEQYF

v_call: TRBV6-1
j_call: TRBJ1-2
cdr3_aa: CASSDASLSNYGYTF

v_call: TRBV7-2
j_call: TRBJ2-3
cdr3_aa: CASSLGGINTQYF

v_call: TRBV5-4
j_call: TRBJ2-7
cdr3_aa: CASSSMGQSYEQHF

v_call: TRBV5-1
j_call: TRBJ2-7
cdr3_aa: CASSLGQATYEQYF

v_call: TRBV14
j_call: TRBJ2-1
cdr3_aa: CASSQDLRNPRNEQFF

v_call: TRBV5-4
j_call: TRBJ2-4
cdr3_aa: CASSLGGTSEVIQYF

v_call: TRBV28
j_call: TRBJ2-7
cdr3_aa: CASRSTTYEQYF

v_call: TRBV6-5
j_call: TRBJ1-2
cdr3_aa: CASRDRGLRGYTF

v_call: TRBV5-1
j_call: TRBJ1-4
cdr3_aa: CASSRGQRATNEKLFF

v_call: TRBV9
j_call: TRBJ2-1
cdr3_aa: CASSGSLAGGEQFF

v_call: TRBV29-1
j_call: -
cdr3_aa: CSVGTGGFYEQYF

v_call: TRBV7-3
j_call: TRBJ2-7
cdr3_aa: CASSFQGDGEQYF

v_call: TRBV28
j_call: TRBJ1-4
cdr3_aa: CASLGTPNEKLFF

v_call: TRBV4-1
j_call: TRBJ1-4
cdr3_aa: CASRHGRPVRINEKLFF

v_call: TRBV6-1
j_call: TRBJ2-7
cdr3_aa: CASSLTGNYEQYF

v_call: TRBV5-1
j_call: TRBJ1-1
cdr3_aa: CASSFLFDTEAFF

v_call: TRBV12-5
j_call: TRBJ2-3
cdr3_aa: CALVVGTSYAGTDTQYF

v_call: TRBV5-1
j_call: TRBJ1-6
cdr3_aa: CASSLAGQRYSPLHF

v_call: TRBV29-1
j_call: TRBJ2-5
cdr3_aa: CSVLTGAPETQYF

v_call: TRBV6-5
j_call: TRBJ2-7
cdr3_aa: CASSYSRSYEQYF

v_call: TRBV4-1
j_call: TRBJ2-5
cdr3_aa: CASSQALPSGLAGPISQETQYF

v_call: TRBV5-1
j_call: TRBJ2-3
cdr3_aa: CASTASTSGGPDTQYF

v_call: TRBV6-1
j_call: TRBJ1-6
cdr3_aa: CASSAESDSPLHF

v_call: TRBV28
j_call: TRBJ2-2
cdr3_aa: CASSFVGPSNTGELFF

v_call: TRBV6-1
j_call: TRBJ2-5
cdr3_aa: CASSELRETQYF

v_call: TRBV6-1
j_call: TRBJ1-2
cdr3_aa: CASSRGGGHYGYTF

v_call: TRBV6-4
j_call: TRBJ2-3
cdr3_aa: CASSDSSGGGTDTQYF

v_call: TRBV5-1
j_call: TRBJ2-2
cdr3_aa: CATGQGGAGELFF

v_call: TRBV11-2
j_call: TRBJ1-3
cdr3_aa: CASSLGGTDGNTIYF

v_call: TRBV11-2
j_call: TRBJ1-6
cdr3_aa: CASSLNNWGGASLHF

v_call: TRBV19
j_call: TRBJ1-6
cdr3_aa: CASRVQGSNSPLHF

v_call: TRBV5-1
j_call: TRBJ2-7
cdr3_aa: CASRVQGSSYEQYF

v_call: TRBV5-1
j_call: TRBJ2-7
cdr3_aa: CASSLGGGIYEQYF

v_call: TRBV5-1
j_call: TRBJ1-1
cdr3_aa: CASSLPGLNTEAFF

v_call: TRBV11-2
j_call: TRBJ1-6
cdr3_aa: CASSLRTGKNNSPLHF

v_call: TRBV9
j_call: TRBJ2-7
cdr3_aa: CASSVGSGGPYEQYF

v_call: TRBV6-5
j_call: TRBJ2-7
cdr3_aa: CATRALGGNDYEQYF

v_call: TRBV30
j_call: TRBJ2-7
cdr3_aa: CAWNAGYEQYF

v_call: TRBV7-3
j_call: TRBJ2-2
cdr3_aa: CASSFVRDTGELFF